A single sample is the source of the 32 T cell receptor beta chains below, sequenced in a study of cytomegalovirus exposure and HLA in healthy donors. PCR involved 60 Vbeta and 13 Jbeta primers. The method was immunoSEQ multiplex PCR; TCRdb's version includes in-frame clones alone and lacks a portion of them. The repertoire holds approximately 180,000 clones, with around 80% as singletons. Sequences were obtained from PBMCs. The receptors derive from a man under 40 in good health and CMV-seropositive.

The DNA for the CDR3 is TGTGCCAGCAGTGGTCCCCAGCAGGGGGCGAGGCAGTTCTTC. Its translation: CASSGPQQGARQFF. The genes are TRBV2 and TRBJ2-1, with 8 bases identical to TRBD1. Trimming at V came to 4 bases and at J to 12 bases, leaving 11 bases not matched to a gene. The CDR3 covers 14 residues. From germline, CDR1 is SNHLY and CDR2 FYNNEI.

The genes are TRBV27 and TRBJ2-3; D is possibly TRBD2 (5 bases). Trimming stripped 8 bases from V and 3 bases from J, with 15 bases between. The CDR3 is 14 amino acids. From germline, CDR1 is MNHEY and CDR2 SMNVEV (reference sequence). CDR3 protein: CASHRRRVTDTQYF. The CDR3 nucleotides are TGTGCCAGCCATAGGCGGCGGGTTACAGATACGCAGTATTTT.

This chain joins TRBV19 and TRBJ1-4; D remains unclear. The CDR3 has 14 amino acids. V lost 6 bases and J 4 bases, leaving 12 bases between the germline ends. Germline CDR1 reads LNHDA; CDR2 reads SQIVND (reference sequence). Here the CDR3 DNA reads TGTGCCAGTAGGAGCCACCGCGGTAATGAAAAACTGTTTTTT. This codes for CASRSHRGNEKLFF.

The chain has TRBV27 and TRBJ2-7; 7 bases align to TRBD2. The J segment lost 4 bases and the V segment lost 10 bases, leaving 16 bases of the junction unmatched. CDR3 length: 15 residues. Germline V CDR1 and CDR2: MNHEY, SMNVEV (reference sequence). The CDR3 sequence is CATLPVGGDAYEQYF. In DNA form, the CDR3 reads TGTGCCACTCTACCTGTGGGGGGGGACGCTTACGAGCAGTACTTC.

The chain couples TRBV10-3 to TRBJ1-1, with 7 bases identical to TRBD1. The CDR3 spans 16 residues. The junction had 9 bases not matched to a gene; V was cut back by 4 bases and J by 1 base. The germline V gene has CDR1 ENHRY and CDR2 SYGVKD. This chain's CDR3 is CAISVPGQTKNTEAFF. The CDR3 nucleotides are TGTGCCATCAGTGTTCCGGGACAGACAAAGAACACTGAAGCTTTCTTT.

The CDR3 DNA is TGTGCCATCTCCGGGACAGGGGTAGACAATGAGCAGTTCTTC. Translated, it gives CAISGTGVDNEQFF. The rearrangement uses TRBV10-3 and TRBJ2-1; 10 positions agree with TRBD1. CDR1 ENHRY and CDR2 SYGVKD come from the germline V gene. This CDR3 region has 14 residues. Germline trimming cut 8 bases from V and 5 bases from J; bases unmatched to any gene: 6.

The chain employs TRBV5-4 and TRBJ1-1; D perhaps matches TRBD1 (6 bases). V was cut by 0 bases and J by 0 bases, with 15 bases left in between. From germline, CDR1 is SGHNT and CDR2 YYREEE (reference sequence). The CDR3 loop spans 17 amino acids. DNA of the CDR3: TGTGCCAGCAGCTTGGCCGGAACAAGGGGGTTGAACACTGAAGCTTTCTTT. Translated, it gives CASSLAGTRGLNTEAFF.

The chain is built from TRBV6-1 and TRBJ2-7, with unresolved D. CDR1 is MNHNS, CDR2 SASEGT, per germline. V was pared by 4 bases and J by 4 bases, with 14 bases between. CDR3 size: 14 residues. DNA of the CDR3: TGTGCCAGCAGTGCCATTGGGCTCGTTTACGAGCAGTACTTC. As protein: CASSAIGLVYEQYF.

A single count supports this clone. The V and J genes are TRBV5-4 and TRBJ2-7; the match to TRBD1 covers 9 bases. The CDR3 loop spans 14 amino acids. V lost 4 bases, J lost 3 bases, and 5 bases stayed unmatched. Germline assignment: CDR1 SGHNT and CDR2 YYREEE (reference sequence). The CDR3 DNA reads as TGTGCCAGCAGCCTAGTGGGACAGGGCTACGAGCAGTACTTC. This codes for CASSLVGQGYEQYF.

V gene TRBV28 combines with J gene TRBJ2-7, with 9 bases lining up with TRBD1. This CDR3 has 14 amino acids. The ends lost 5 bases at V and 6 bases at J; junction bases unmatched: 8. Germline CDR1 reads MDHEN; CDR2 reads SYDVKM. The CDR3 DNA is TGTGCCAGCAGTACGACAGGGGGGGGTTCCGAGCAGTACTTC. It encodes CASSTTGGGSEQYF.

The rearrangement links TRBV30 to TRBJ1-2; no firm D call. Trimming cost V 1 base and J 4 bases, with 13 bases left between them. The germline V gene encodes CDR1 GTSNPN and CDR2 SVGIG (reference sequence). CDR3 length: 14 amino acids. The CDR3 region has the DNA TGTGCCTGGAGTGACTATGCGGGATCCTATGGCTACACCTTC. Its translation: CAWSDYAGSYGYTF.

The rearrangement uses TRBV4-2 and TRBJ2-5, with 7 positions matching TRBD1. From germline, CDR1 is LGHNA and CDR2 YNFKEQ. V lost 2 bases and J lost 1; bases outside the gene matches: 4. This CDR3 contains 15 residues. The CDR3 nucleotides read TGTGCCAGCAGCCAACTAAACAGGGGCCAAGAGACCCAGTACTTC. It translates to CASSQLNRGQETQYF.

The V call is TRBV28, the J call TRBJ2-2, with TRBD2 matching over 11 bases. Germline CDR1 is MDHEN and CDR2 is SYDVKM. J lost 5 bases, V lost 4 bases, and 6 bases had no gene match. The CDR3 runs 16 residues. CDR3 protein: CASSSISGRGTGELFF. CDR3 coding DNA: TGTGCCAGCAGTTCCATTAGCGGGAGGGGAACCGGGGAGCTGTTTTTT.

Of note for this clone: The junction does not match germline at one end; this may be a read error. J is TRBJ1-2 and V is TRBV7-9; D may be TRBD1 (6 bases). There are 12 residues in the CDR3. Germline-derived CDR1 and CDR2 are SEHNR and FQNEAQ (reference sequence). CDR3 region: CSSSPDSYGYTF. Here the CDR3 DNA reads TGTTCCAGCAGCCCGGACAGCTATGGCTACACCTTC.

The chain is built from TRBV4-2 and TRBJ2-1, with TRBD2 matching over 8 bases. The CDR3 length is 17 residues. Germline lookup yields CDR1 LGHNA and CDR2 YNFKEQ. V trimming: 1 base; J trimming: 2 bases; junction bases outside the gene matches: 7. As DNA, the CDR3 is TGTGCCAGCAGCCAAGGGGGGACGGGAGGGCCCTACAATGAGCAGTTCTTC. Translated, it gives CASSQGGTGGPYNEQFF.

The chain employs TRBV19 and TRBJ1-4, with a possible D match to TRBD1 (5 bases). Germline-derived CDR1 and CDR2 are LNHDA and SQIVND (reference sequence). The V and J ends lost 5 bases and 8 bases respectively, with 21 bases between them. The CDR3 runs to 16 residues. The CDR3 coding sequence is TGTGCCAGTAGTTATACCGCCCGGGACTCAGGCGAAAAACTGTTTTTT. Translating gives CASSYTARDSGEKLFF. The full variable domain, completed using reference TRBV19 and TRBJ1-4, is DGGITQSPKYLFRKEGQNVTLSCEQNLNHDAMYWYRQDPGQGLRLIYYSQIVNDFQKGDIAEGYSVSREKKESFPLTVTSAQKNPTAFYLCASSYTARDSGEKLFFGSGTQLSVL.

This clone turned up a few times. This rearrangement joins TRBV13 to TRBJ2-3; 7 positions match TRBD1. CDR3 size: 15 residues. V lost 5 bases and J lost 2; bases outside the gene matches: 7. Germline CDR1 PRHDT, CDR2 FYEKMQ (reference sequence). CDR3 nucleotide sequence: TGTGCCAGCAGCATCCGAGGGGGCCACACAGATACGCAGTATTTT. Translation gives CASSIRGGHTDTQYF.

The CDR3 region is CASSGGQARTDTQYF. The DNA of the CDR3 is TGTGCCAGCAGCGGAGGACAGGCCCGCACAGATACGCAGTATTTT. The gene calls are TRBV9 and TRBJ2-3, with 7 bases aligning to TRBD1. Germline V gene sequence: CDR1 SGDLS, CDR2 YYNGEE. J lost 1 base, V lost 3 bases, and 5 bases had no gene match. The CDR3 is made up of 15 amino acids.

CDR3 DNA sequence: TGCGCCAGCAGCCGGGAGGACAATGAGCAGTTCTTC. This sequence encodes CASSREDNEQFF. The chain links TRBV10-1 to TRBJ2-1; 7 positions match TRBD2. CDR3 length: 12 residues. Germline values: CDR1 WNHNN, CDR2 SYGVQD (reference sequence). The J segment lost 5 bases and the V segment lost 6 bases, leaving 1 base of the junction unmatched.

The rearrangement joins TRBV10-1 to TRBJ1-5; 7 nucleotides agree with TRBD1. V lost 5 bases and J lost 7; bases outside the gene matches: 5. Germline CDR1 reads WNHNN; CDR2 reads SYGVQD (reference sequence). CDR3 length: 13 amino acids. The CDR3 loop is CASSPTGNQPQHF. CDR3 in DNA: TGCGCCAGCAGTCCGACAGGGAACCAGCCCCAGCATTTT.

This clone was counted only a few times. The CDR3 region has the DNA TGTGCCAGCAGCGTAGGAGGGGGGGGCAGGACCTCCTATGGCTACACCTTC. Its translation is CASSVGGGGRTSYGYTF. The V and J genes are TRBV9 and TRBJ1-2, with D possibly matching TRBD1 (6 bases). The CDR3 sequence is 17 residues long. V lost 0 bases, J lost 4 bases, and 19 bases lay in between. Germline CDR1 SGDLS, CDR2 YYNGEE.

The CDR3 DNA follows: TGTGCCAGCAGGCAACTAGCGGGGGGACCCACGGATACGCAGTATTTT. This sequence encodes CASRQLAGGPTDTQYF. The rearrangement links TRBV7-6 to TRBJ2-3, with 12 bases fitting TRBD2. The V gene end was trimmed by 6 bases and the J gene end by 6 bases; junction bases not matched to a gene: 10. CDR3 length equals 16 residues. The V gene's germline CDR1 is SGHVS and CDR2 FNYEAQ.

The chain joins TRBV30 to TRBJ2-1; 7 bases line up with TRBD1. This CDR3 has 15 amino acids. Germline V gene sequence: CDR1 GTSNPN, CDR2 SVGIG (reference sequence). J was trimmed by 4 bases and V by 5 bases; bases with no gene match: 11. CDR3 loop: CAWGSQQGIYNEQFF. The CDR3 DNA reads TGTGCCTGGGGGTCGCAACAGGGGATTTACAATGAGCAGTTCTTC.

In regard to this clone: The CDR3 end shows no conserved phenylalanine or tryptophan, and so a read error is likely. The DNA is left out, because the CDR3 cannot be placed on it with certainty; the CDR3 is given as TCRdb lists it. V usage is TRBV4-1 and J usage is TRBJ1-1; the DNA was not compared with TRBD1, the D call given in the table. The CDR3 is 11 amino acids long, termini counted. Germline V gene sequence: CDR1 MGHRA, CDR2 YSYEKL. The CDR3: CASSLGQRISI.

The V gene is TRBV18, the J gene TRBJ1-1; perhaps TRBD1 as D (6 bases). V lost 6 bases to trimming and J lost 5 bases, with 19 bases between them. Germline V gene lookup returns CDR1 KGHSH and CDR2 LQKENI. The CDR3 has 15 residues. The CDR3 DNA reads TGTGCCAGCTCCACCACGAGGGGGTCGGGGACTGAAGCTTTCTTT. Its translation: CASSTTRGSGTEAFF.

The chain links TRBV18 to TRBJ2-4; D remains ambiguous. The CDR3 consists of 14 residues. Germline V gives CDR1 KGHSH, CDR2 LQKENI. The V and J ends lost 0 bases and 3 bases respectively, with 6 bases between them. The CDR3 sequence is CASSPPRGKNIQYF. The CDR3 nucleotides read TGTGCCAGCTCACCACCCAGAGGCAAAAACATTCAGTACTTC.

The CDR3 nucleotides are TGTGCCAGCAGTGGCCGACTGGCAAACACTGAAGCTTTCTTT. Translated: CASSGRLANTEAFF. J is TRBJ1-1 and V is TRBV2; D gene ambiguous. V dropped 4 bases and J dropped 2 bases, with 11 bases sitting between them. Per the germline V gene, CDR1 is SNHLY and CDR2 is FYNNEI. This CDR3 is 14 amino acids long.

V and J are TRBV19 and TRBJ1-3; D is perhaps TRBD1 (6 bases). This CDR3 spans 16 amino acids. Per the germline V gene, CDR1 is LNHDA and CDR2 is SQIVND (reference sequence). V gave up 3 bases and J gave up 3 bases, with 15 bases separating them. The CDR3 bases are TGTGCCAGTAGTATGGGGGCCGGGTCGGATGGAAACACCATATATTTT. This translates into CASSMGAGSDGNTIYF.

The rearrangement joins TRBV14 to TRBJ1-1; a possible D gene is TRBD1 (5 bases). CDR1 SGHDN and CDR2 FVKESK come from the germline V gene. V was clipped by 0 bases and J by 11 bases, with 16 bases between them. The CDR3 is 14 residues long. The CDR3 DNA is TGTGCCAGCAGCCAAGAGCTGGGGGGGTCGGTGGCTTTCTTT. Its translation is CASSQELGGSVAFF.

The V gene is TRBV6-1, the J gene TRBJ1-5, with D possibly being TRBD1 (5 bases). The germline V gene encodes CDR1 MNHNS and CDR2 SASEGT. V was clipped by 5 bases and J by 6 bases, with 11 bases between them. This CDR3 is built from 13 residues. The DNA of the CDR3 is TGTGCCAGCAGTTCAGGGTGGGGTCAGCCCCAGCATTTT. It yields the protein CASSSGWGQPQHF.

This clone appeared a few times. The chain uses TRBV27 and TRBJ2-3, with unresolved D. Trimming stripped 5 bases from V and 4 bases from J, with 19 bases between. The CDR3 consists of 16 residues. Germline CDR1 MNHEY, CDR2 SMNVEV (reference sequence). In DNA, the CDR3 is TGTGCCAGCAGTCCCCAGACACCTCCCAGGTCAGATACGCAGTATTTT. It is translated as CASSPQTPPRSDTQYF.

The chain combines TRBV7-9 with TRBJ2-7; 9 positions match TRBD1. V dropped 5 bases and J dropped 2; count of bases not matched to a gene: 4. The CDR3 covers 14 residues. Germline CDR1 SEHNR, CDR2 FQNEAQ (reference sequence). The CDR3 region is CASSRQGGTYEQYF. The CDR3 bases are TGTGCCAGCAGCCGACAGGGGGGGACCTACGAGCAGTACTTC.